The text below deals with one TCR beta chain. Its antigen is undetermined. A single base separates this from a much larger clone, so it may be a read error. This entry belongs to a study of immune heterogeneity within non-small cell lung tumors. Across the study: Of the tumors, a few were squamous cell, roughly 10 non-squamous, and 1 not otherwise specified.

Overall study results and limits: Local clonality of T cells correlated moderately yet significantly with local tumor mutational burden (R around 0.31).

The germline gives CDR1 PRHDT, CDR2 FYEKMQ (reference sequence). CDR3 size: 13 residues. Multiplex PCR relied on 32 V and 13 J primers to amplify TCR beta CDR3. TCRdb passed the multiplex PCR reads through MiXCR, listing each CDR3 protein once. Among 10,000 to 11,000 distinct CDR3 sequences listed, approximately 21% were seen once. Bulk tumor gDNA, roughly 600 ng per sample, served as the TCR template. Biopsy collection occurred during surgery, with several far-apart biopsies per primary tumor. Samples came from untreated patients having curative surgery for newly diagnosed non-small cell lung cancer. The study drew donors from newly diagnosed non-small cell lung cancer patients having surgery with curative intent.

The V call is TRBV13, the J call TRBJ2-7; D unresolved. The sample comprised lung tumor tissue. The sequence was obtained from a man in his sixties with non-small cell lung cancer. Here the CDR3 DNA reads TGTGACAGCAGCTTAAGGGCCGTAAACGAGCAGTACTTC. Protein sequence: CDSSLRAVNEQYF.